These 13 T cell receptor beta chains came from one sample sequenced in a study of regulatory T cells in long-lasting Graves disease. Time point in this sample: persistent/refractory GD, antithyroid drugs over 5 years with positive TRAb. After RNA was extracted from PBMCs, the TCR library was made from it. The authors built TCR beta libraries using iRepertoire HTBI primers and Arm-PCR of CDR3 regions. TCRdb re-analysed the multiplex PCR reads in MiXCR, keeping a single row per CDR3 protein. The sample includes 650,000 to 700,000 distinct CDR3 sequences, 30% of them seen just once. Specimen: peripheral blood mononuclear cells (PBMCs), collected when the disease was refractory, from a patient treated with antithyroid drugs. These receptors were obtained from a female donor with Graves disease.

This clonotype was detected many times. The genes are TRBV7-9 and TRBJ2-5; D may match TRBD1 or TRBD2 (5 bases each). From germline, CDR1 is SEHNR and CDR2 FQNEAQ (reference sequence). V lost 1 base, J lost 10 bases, and 19 bases lay in between. The CDR3 is 15 residues long. The CDR3 region is CASSLGSSWGMSQYF. CDR3 nucleotides: TGTGCCAGCAGCTTAGGAAGTAGCTGGGGGATGAGCCAGTACTTC.

This clonotype has only a few counts. The chain links TRBV19 to TRBJ1-1, with a possible D match to TRBD1 (6 bases). V lost 5 bases and J 7 bases, leaving 14 bases between the germline ends. Germline V gives CDR1 LNHDA, CDR2 SQIVND (reference sequence). This CDR3 spans 13 amino acids. CDR3 sequence (DNA): TGTGCCAGTAGTCCCACAGGGAGGGGTGAAGCTTTCTTT. It encodes CASSPTGRGEAFF.

The table lists this clonotype with many counts. J is TRBJ2-7 and V is TRBV12-3 or TRBV12-4; D tentatively fits TRBD1 or TRBD2 (5 bases each). The CDR3 covers 18 residues. Deletions cut 3 bases from V and 3 bases from J, with 24 bases between. The DNA for the CDR3 is TGTGCCAGCAGTTTGGCGGCAGGGAACCCTCGAACTAGCTACGAGCAGTACTTC. It translates to CASSLAAGNPRTSYEQYF.

In DNA form, the CDR3 reads TGTGCCAGCGGGGCTAGCGGGAACACCGGGGAGCTGTTTTTT. Encoded protein: CASGASGNTGELFF. The chain combines TRBV5-4 with TRBJ2-2, with TRBD2 matching over 7 bases. V trimming: 7 bases; J trimming: 1 base; junction bases outside the gene matches: 4. There are 14 residues in the CDR3. Looked up from germline, CDR1 is SGHNT and CDR2 is YYREEE (reference sequence).

This clonotype was recorded many times. This chain links TRBV20-1 with TRBJ1-4; D possibly corresponds to TRBD1 (5 bases). CDR1 is DFQATT, CDR2 SNEGSKA, per germline (reference sequence). The CDR3 totals 13 residues. V was clipped by 2 bases and J by 6 bases, with 10 bases between them. The CDR3 DNA reads TGCAGTGCTAGATCGGGGACGGATGAAAAACTGTTTTTT. Amino acid sequence: CSARSGTDEKLFF.

This sequence joins TRBV6-2 or TRBV6-3 and TRBJ2-5; 13 bases map to TRBD2. The CDR3 runs to 16 residues. Germline V lookup: CDR1 MNHEY, CDR2 SVGEGT. Trimming cost V 6 bases and J 3 bases; bases outside gene matches: 7. CDR3 coding DNA: TGTGCCAGCAGCCCCCTAGGACTAGCGGGAGAAGAGACCCAGTACTTC. This encodes CASSPLGLAGEETQYF.

V usage is TRBV20-1 and J usage is TRBJ2-5, with TRBD2 identical over 11 bases. The CDR3 length is 16 residues. Germline-derived CDR1 and CDR2 are DFQATT and SNEGSKA (reference sequence). With V trimmed by 4 bases and J by 0 bases, 7 bases remained unmatched. The CDR3 spells CSANPIAGGNQETQYF. For the CDR3, the DNA is TGCAGTGCTAATCCCATAGCGGGAGGGAACCAAGAGACCCAGTACTTC.

The chain joins TRBV7-6 to TRBJ1-4; D perhaps matches TRBD1 (6 bases). This CDR3 is built from 16 residues. V was clipped by 5 bases and J by 8 bases, with 21 bases between them. Germline CDR1 and CDR2: SGHVS and FNYEAQ. This CDR3 reads CASSGVQGPSAEKLFF. CDR3 sequence (DNA): TGTGCCAGCAGCGGAGTCCAGGGGCCCTCCGCCGAAAAACTGTTTTTT.

This clonotype was recorded at least ten times. This chain uses TRBV7-6 with TRBJ1-1; possibly TRBD1 for D (6 bases). V dropped 10 bases and J dropped 2 bases, with 17 bases sitting between them. This CDR3 has 14 residues. Germline V gene sequence: CDR1 SGHVS, CDR2 FNYEAQ. The DNA for the CDR3 is TGTGCCACATCCCCGGGGGGGGCTAACACTGAAGCTTTCTTT. Translated: CATSPGGANTEAFF.

The chain links TRBV29-1 to TRBJ2-2; 12 bases fit TRBD2. The CDR3 length is 16 residues. Unmatched junction bases numbered 7, after V lost 2 bases and J lost 6 bases. The V gene's germline CDR1 is SQVTM and CDR2 ANQGSEA. The CDR3 nucleotides read TGCAGCGTTGAACTAAGTCTAGCGGGAGGGGCCGGGGAGCTGTTTTTT. This sequence encodes CSVELSLAGGAGELFF.

The gene calls are TRBV20-1 and TRBJ2-1; 16 bases align to TRBD2. Trimming cost V 1 base and J 2 bases; bases outside gene matches: 14. The CDR3 sequence is 21 residues long. CDR1 and CDR2 (germline): DFQATT, SNEGSKA (reference sequence). CDR3 residues: CSARARGLAGGPSLPYNEQFF. The CDR3 coding sequence is TGCAGTGCTAGAGCCAGGGGACTAGCGGGAGGGCCGTCCCTCCCCTACAATGAGCAGTTCTTC.

This clonotype was observed a few times. V and J are TRBV2 and TRBJ1-5, with D perhaps matching TRBD1 (5 bases). With 3 bases removed from V and 3 bases from J, the gap between germline ends came to 12 bases. The germline CDR1 and CDR2 sequences are SNHLY and FYNNEI. The length of the CDR3 is 15 residues. Here the CDR3 DNA reads TGTGCCAGCAGTGAGAGGGGTTCGACCAATCAGCCCCAGCATTTT. Amino acids: CASSERGSTNQPQHF.

The chain couples TRBV19 to TRBJ1-1; possible D gene TRBD1, 5 bases. Trimming removed 3 bases from V and 4 bases from J, with 12 bases in between. The CDR3 sequence is 14 residues long. The V gene's germline CDR1 is LNHDA and CDR2 SQIVND (reference sequence). CDR3 in DNA: TGTGCCAGTAGTATGACCCCAGGGACCACTGAAGCTTTCTTT. Its protein is CASSMTPGTTEAFF.